The sequence of this T cell receptor (beta chain) was determined in a study of breast tumors, draining lymph nodes, adjacent tissues. Findings and caveats of the study: Tumor repertoires ranked between lymph nodes and nontumor tissue in diversity, with V and J gene preferences. Luminal-like breast cancer showed significantly greater tumor-nontumor repertoire similarity than basal-like breast cancer did. Data only fit, rather than demonstrated, lymph node origin of most tumor T cells.

MiXCR was run by TCRdb on the multiplex PCR reads, yielding one entry per CDR3 protein. The sample has fewer than 250,000 distinct CDR3 sequences; approximately 30% are singletons. The lymph nodes were axillary draining lymph nodes from breast cancer patients. To note about this clonotype: Its specificity is not known.

The clonotype originates from a female donor with breast cancer. Some clones in this sample may be carry-over from other donors' samples. Sequencing was carried out using axillary lymph node tissue.

The CDR3 bases are TGTGCCAGCAGCTTAGTAGCAGCTAACACTGAAGCTTTCTTT. Translating gives CASSLVAANTEAFF. V gene TRBV7-2 combines with J gene TRBJ1-1; D is uncertain. Per germline, CDR1 SGHTA and CDR2 FQGNSA. Deletions cut 1 base from V and 2 bases from J, with 8 bases between. The CDR3 is made up of 14 amino acids.